This record looks at one T cell receptor beta chain sequence and its context. Profiling relied on immunoSEQ multiplex PCR, and the TCRdb table lists in-frame clones only, not all of them. The sample records around 18,000 clones, 80% to 90% being singletons. The data originate from a study of graft-versus-host responses after intestinal transplantation. Across the study: Anti-thymocyte globulin induction, then tacrolimus and steroids for around 3 years, went to all recipients.

The CDR3 runs to 16 residues. CDR1 is SGHRS, CDR2 YFSETQ, per germline. With V trimmed by 0 bases and J by 1 base, 5 bases remained unmatched. The TCR originated in a human patient who received an intestinal transplant, so some T cells may come from the graft donor. The sequencing used PBMCs, collected roughly 110 days after intestinal transplant. The J gene is TRBJ2-7, the V gene TRBV5-1; 9 positions agree with TRBD2. CDR3 coding DNA: TGCGCCAGCAGCTTGGCCACTAGCGGGTATTCCTACGAGCAGTACTTC. It translates to CASSLATSGYSYEQYF.